The present T cell receptor (beta chain) was sequenced within a study of T cells in tuberculosis. Study conclusions and caveats: Shorter CDR3-alpha in active tuberculosis partly drove smaller distances.

The CDR3 consists of 14 residues. Adolescents were screened for latent TB by skin test and IGRA. Assay: immunoSEQ multiplex PCR; the TCRdb copy retains only in-frame clones and omits some. The data show around 30,000 clones, nearly 90% seen once. Comment on this clone: The antigen is unknown.

The TCR was taken from a donor under 30 with latent tuberculosis or without tuberculosis infection. The V gene is TRBV12-2, the J gene TRBJ2-1; TRBD2 is taken as the D call from the table, unchecked against the DNA. TRBV12-2 is a documented pseudogene. Sequencing was performed on PBMCs. The DNA for the CDR3 is TGTGCAAGTCGCTGCATGACTAGCGGTAATGAGCAGTTCTTC. Its protein is CASRCMTSGNEQFF.